Following are 13 T cell receptor beta chains from one sample sequenced in a study of CD8 T cells in Susac syndrome. Random hexamers were used to reverse transcribe the RNA input (0.5 to 1 ug). Each CDR3 protein gets one entry after TCRdb re-called the immunoSEQ multiplex PCR reads with MiXCR. The table shows approximately 120,000 distinct CDR3 sequences, with around 95% occurring only once. The sequenced sample was CD4+ T cells from PBMCs. Receptors were obtained from a human donor in good health.

This clonotype appeared a single time. The rearrangement joins TRBV19 to TRBJ2-5; the match to TRBD2 covers 7 bases. The CDR3 has 13 residues. Germline CDR1 is LNHDA and CDR2 is SQIVND (reference sequence). After removal of 3 bases from V and 7 bases from J, the junction contained 5 bases not matched to a gene. CDR3 residues: CASSITSDGTQYF. Written as DNA, the CDR3 is TGTGCCAGTAGTATTACTAGCGACGGGACCCAGTACTTC.

This clonotype was recorded only once. The chain combines TRBV29-1 with TRBJ1-3; D perhaps matches TRBD1 (5 bases). Trimming pared 7 bases from V and 3 bases from J, leaving 19 bases between. Germline CDR1 is SQVTM and CDR2 is ANQGSEA. The length of the CDR3 is 15 residues. The CDR3 spells CSAGGASPFGNTIYF. CDR3 DNA sequence: TGCAGCGCCGGCGGGGCGTCTCCTTTTGGAAACACCATATATTTT.

V usage is TRBV3-1 and J usage is TRBJ2-1; either TRBD1 or TRBD2 may fit D (5 bases each). There are 15 residues in the CDR3. Trimming cost V 1 base and J 5 bases, with 12 bases left between them. Germline assignment: CDR1 LGHDT and CDR2 YNNKEL (reference sequence). CDR3 DNA sequence: TGTGCCAGCAGCCAAGGGGGGACGCAAGACAATGAGCAGTTCTTC. Protein: CASSQGGTQDNEQFF.

The V and J genes are TRBV6-2 or TRBV6-3 and TRBJ1-5; TRBD1 might be the D (5 bases). The CDR3 sequence is 13 residues long. The V end lost 7 bases, the J end lost 7 bases, and 14 bases lay between the germline ends. CDR1 and CDR2 from the germline V gene are MNHEY and SVGEGT. The CDR3 reads CASMDTPSQPQHF. In nucleotides, the CDR3 is TGTGCCAGCATGGACACACCCAGCCAGCCCCAGCATTTT.

The chain is built from TRBV18 and TRBJ1-1; D is unresolved. This CDR3 contains 14 residues. Germline values: CDR1 KGHSH, CDR2 LQKENI. V was pared by 2 bases and J by 2 bases, with 9 bases between. This CDR3 is CASSPFPGNTEAFF. DNA of the CDR3: TGTGCCAGCTCACCATTTCCGGGAAACACTGAAGCTTTCTTT.

This chain uses TRBV6-6 with TRBJ2-1, with D possibly matching TRBD1 (5 bases). This CDR3 region has 13 residues. V lost 5 bases and J 7 bases, leaving 12 bases between the germline ends. Germline assignment: CDR1 MNHNY and CDR2 SVGAGI (reference sequence). DNA for the CDR3: TGTGCCAGCAGTCCCGACAGCCTTAATGAGCAGTTCTTC. It specifies CASSPDSLNEQFF.

CDR3 in amino acids: CASSRTSGRWGYEQYF. The CDR3 nucleotides read TGTGCCAGCAGTCGGACTAGCGGGAGATGGGGCTACGAGCAGTACTTC. The chain has TRBV6-2 or TRBV6-3 and TRBJ2-7; 13 nucleotides match TRBD2. V was clipped by 5 bases and J by 3 bases; unmatched bases: 7. This CDR3 has 16 amino acids. Germline CDR1 and CDR2: MNHEY and SVGEGT.

The V gene is TRBV10-3, the J gene TRBJ1-1; 8 bases map to TRBD1. This CDR3 region has 16 residues. The V and J ends lost 1 base and 4 bases, in that order; junction bases with no gene match: 8. The germline V gene has CDR1 ENHRY and CDR2 SYGVKD. The CDR3 DNA sequence: TGTGCCATCAGTGAGTTCACAGGGGGGGGTGTCACTGAAGCTTTCTTT. Amino acid sequence: CAISEFTGGGVTEAFF.

V gene TRBV29-1 combines with J gene TRBJ2-5, with D maybe TRBD1 (6 bases). V lost 5 bases and J 2 bases, leaving 12 bases between the germline ends. The CDR3 totals 13 residues. The germline gives CDR1 SQVTM, CDR2 ANQGSEA. This chain's CDR3 is CSVYGQKQETQYF. CDR3 coding DNA: TGCAGCGTTTACGGACAGAAACAAGAGACCCAGTACTTC.

The gene calls are TRBV5-8 and TRBJ1-1; TRBD1 might be the D (5 bases). V was trimmed by 2 bases and J by 1 base, leaving 18 bases between them. Germline CDR1 is SGHTS and CDR2 is YDEGEE. The CDR3 loop spans 17 amino acids. For the CDR3, the DNA is TGTGCCAGCAGCTTCAGGAGGGACCCCCTTCGGAACACTGAAGCTTTCTTT. This encodes CASSFRRDPLRNTEAFF.

V is TRBV12-3 or TRBV12-4 and J is TRBJ2-4, with unresolved D. The V end lost 7 bases, the J end lost 1 base, and 8 bases lay between the germline ends. This CDR3 region has 13 residues. The chain's CDR3 is CASTEGAKNIQYF. In DNA, the CDR3 is TGTGCCAGCACGGAAGGCGCCAAAAACATTCAGTACTTC.

This chain joins TRBV3-1 and TRBJ1-3; D is unresolved. V was clipped by 1 base and J by 4 bases, with 5 bases between them. Germline V gene lookup returns CDR1 LGHDT and CDR2 YNNKEL (reference sequence). This CDR3 contains 13 residues. The CDR3 loop reads CASSQATGNTIYF. CDR3 sequence (DNA): TGTGCCAGCAGCCAAGCCACGGGAAACACCATATATTTT. Looking up the rest from reference TRBV3-1 and TRBJ1-3 gives the full variable domain: DTAVSQTPKYLVTQMGNDKSIKCEQNLGHDTMYWYKQDSKKFLKIMFSYNNKELIINETVPNRFSPKSPDKAHLNLHINSLELGDSAVYFCASSQATGNTIYFGEGSWLTVV.

The genes are TRBV20-1 and TRBJ2-7, with D perhaps TRBD1 (6 bases). Trimming stripped 5 bases from V and 1 base from J, with 18 bases between. CDR3 length: 15 amino acids. In germline, CDR1 is DFQATT, CDR2 SNEGSKA (reference sequence). The CDR3 DNA is TGCAGTGCTCTCACCTCCGACAGGCCTTCCTACGAGCAGTACTTC. Encoded protein: CSALTSDRPSYEQYF.